The T cell receptor (beta chain) described here comes from a study of cytomegalovirus exposure and HLA in healthy donors. The PCR was carried out with 60 Vbeta primers and 13 Jbeta primers. TCRdb keeps only in-frame clones here, not all; method: immunoSEQ multiplex PCR. The sample lists 95,000 to 120,000 clones, 82% occurring once. Study-wide results and caveats: For presence/absence analyses, sequencing depth was assumed to be roughly uniform across donors. Listed as cytomegalovirus-associated were approximately 160 TCR beta chains. It was reported that the classifier diagnosed cytomegalovirus status with high specificity and sensitivity in both the original and validation cohorts.

This clone was observed once. What it recognizes is unknown. What was sequenced was PBMCs. This sequence was found in a woman aged 18-29 years in good health and CMV-seronegative.

The CDR3 bases are TGTGCCAGCAGATCTAGCGGGAGGGGACTGCAGTACTTC. The encoded protein is CASRSSGRGLQYF. The rearrangement links TRBV27 to TRBJ2-7; 12 positions agree with TRBD2. CDR3 length equals 13 residues. CDR1 and CDR2 from the germline V gene are MNHEY and SMNVEV (reference sequence). Germline trimming cut 6 bases from V and 9 bases from J; bases unmatched to any gene: 6.